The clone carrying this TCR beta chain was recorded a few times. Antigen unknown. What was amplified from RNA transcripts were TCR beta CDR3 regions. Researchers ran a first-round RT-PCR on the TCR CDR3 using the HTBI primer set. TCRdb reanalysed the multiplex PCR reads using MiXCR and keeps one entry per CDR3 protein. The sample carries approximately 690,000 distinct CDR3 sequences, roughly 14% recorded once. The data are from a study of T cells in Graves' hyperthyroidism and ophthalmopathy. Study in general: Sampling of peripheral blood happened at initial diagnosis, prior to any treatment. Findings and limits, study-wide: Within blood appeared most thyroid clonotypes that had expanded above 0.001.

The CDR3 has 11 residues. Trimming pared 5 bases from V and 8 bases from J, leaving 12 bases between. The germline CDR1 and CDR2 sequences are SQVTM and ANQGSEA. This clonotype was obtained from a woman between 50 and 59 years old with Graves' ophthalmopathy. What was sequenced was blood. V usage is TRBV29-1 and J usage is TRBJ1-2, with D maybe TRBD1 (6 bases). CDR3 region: CSVKDRNGYTF. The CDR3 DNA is TGCAGCGTTAAGGACAGAAACGGCTACACCTTC.